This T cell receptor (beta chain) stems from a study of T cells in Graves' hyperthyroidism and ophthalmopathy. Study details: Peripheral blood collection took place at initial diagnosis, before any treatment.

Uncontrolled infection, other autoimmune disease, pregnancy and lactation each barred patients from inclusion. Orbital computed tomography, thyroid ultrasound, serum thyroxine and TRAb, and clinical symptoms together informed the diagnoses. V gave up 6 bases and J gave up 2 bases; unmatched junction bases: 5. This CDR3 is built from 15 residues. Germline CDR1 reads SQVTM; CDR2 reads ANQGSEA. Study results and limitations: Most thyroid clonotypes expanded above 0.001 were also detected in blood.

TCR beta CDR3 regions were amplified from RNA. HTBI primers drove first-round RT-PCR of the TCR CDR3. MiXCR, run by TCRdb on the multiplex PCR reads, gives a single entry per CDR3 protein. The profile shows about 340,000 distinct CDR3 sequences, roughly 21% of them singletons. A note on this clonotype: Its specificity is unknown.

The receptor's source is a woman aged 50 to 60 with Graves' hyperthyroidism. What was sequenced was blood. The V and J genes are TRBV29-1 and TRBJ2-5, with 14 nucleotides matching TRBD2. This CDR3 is CSVVGTSGRQETQYF. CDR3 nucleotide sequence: TGCAGCGTCGTAGGGACTAGCGGGAGACAAGAGACCCAGTACTTC.